The 8 T cell receptor beta chains in this list originate from one sample, sequenced in a study of shared clonotypes between healthy human individuals. Produced via immunoSEQ multiplex PCR; TCRdb's table is partial and in-frame only. The sample yields about 340,000 clones, 73% seen once. What was sequenced was memory CD4+ T cells sorted from blood. Indicated subset: CD45RA-negative fraction. Receptors were obtained from a man aged 30-40 years in good health.

The chain recombines TRBV28 with TRBJ2-3, with TRBD1 identical over 9 bases. Germline CDR1 reads MDHEN; CDR2 reads SYDVKM. Germline trimming cut 6 bases from V and 1 base from J; bases unmatched to any gene: 5. The CDR3 spans 15 residues. Here the CDR3 DNA reads TGTGCCAGCAGGACAGGGGGGCAGGGCACAGATACGCAGTATTTT. It translates to CASRTGGQGTDTQYF.

The chain combines TRBV6-1 with TRBJ2-7, with D perhaps matching TRBD2 (6 bases). V lost 3 bases, J lost 0 bases, and 12 bases lay in between. CDR1 and CDR2 from the germline V gene are MNHNS and SASEGT. The CDR3 extends over 15 amino acids. The CDR3 bases are TGTGCCAGCAGTGATAGCGGAAGTCCCTCCTACGAGCAGTACTTC. Its protein is CASSDSGSPSYEQYF.

V gene TRBV11-3 combines with J gene TRBJ2-1; D not certain. There are 13 residues in the CDR3. The V gene lost 0 bases and the J gene lost 6 bases, with 6 bases spanning the gap. The V gene's germline CDR1 is SGHNT and CDR2 YENEEA. CDR3 sequence reads: CASSLEGFNEQFF. The CDR3 DNA reads as TGTGCCAGCAGCTTAGAAGGGTTCAATGAGCAGTTCTTC.

The chain combines TRBV7-2 with TRBJ1-5, with no clear D. Trimming removed 2 bases at V and 7 bases at J, with 9 bases between. Per germline, CDR1 SGHTA and CDR2 FQGNSA. The CDR3 contains 13 residues. In nucleotides, the CDR3 is TGTGCCAGCAGCTTACTGGTTGGACAGCCCCAGCATTTT. This translates into CASSLLVGQPQHF.

As for this clone: The germline gene is not matched at one end of the junction; a read error may be the cause. The gene calls are TRBV2 and TRBJ1-5, with 8 bases matching TRBD1. CDR3 length: 15 residues. Germline CDR1 reads SNHLY; CDR2 reads FYNNEI. The CDR3 bases are TGTGCCAGCGGTGAGGACAGGGATGGGAATCAGCCCCAGCATTTT. Its translation is CASGEDRDGNQPQHF.

This CDR3 is CASSTGLAGGTYNEQFF. CDR3 bases: TGTGCCAGCAGCACGGGACTAGCGGGAGGCACCTACAATGAGCAGTTCTTC. The chain couples TRBV5-6 to TRBJ2-1; 15 bases map to TRBD2. This CDR3 has 17 residues. Unmatched junction bases numbered 4, after V lost 4 bases and J lost 2 bases. In germline, CDR1 is SGHDT, CDR2 YYEEEE.

This chain uses TRBV18 with TRBJ1-4; 9 bases match TRBD1. This CDR3 comprises 13 residues. V shed 8 bases and J 7 bases; nucleotides not matched to a gene: 5. CDR1 is KGHSH and CDR2 is LQKENI in the germline V gene. The CDR3 region has the DNA TGTGCCAGCACAGGGACAGGGAGTGAAAAACTGTTTTTT. Amino acids: CASTGTGSEKLFF.

This chain links TRBV29-1 with TRBJ2-1; D gene ambiguous. The ends were cut back, 0 bases at V and 5 bases at J, with 8 bases in the middle. The CDR3 spans 13 residues. Germline V gives CDR1 SQVTM, CDR2 ANQGSEA. The CDR3 here is CSVEEETNNEQFF. The CDR3 nucleotides are TGCAGCGTTGAAGAGGAGACGAACAATGAGCAGTTCTTC.